The T cell receptor (beta chain) described here comes from a study of blood T cell repertoires in COVID-19. Background on the study: Sample material is recorded as cDNA or gDNA derived from T cells, B-cell-depleted T cells, or PBMCs.

This table comes from immunoSEQ multiplex PCR, and its TCRdb copy is limited to in-frame clones, with some not included. The data contain 350,000 or so clones, around 87% of them singletons. This clone was counted between two and nine times. Other DNA sequences from this sample encode an identical CDR3 as well. Those enrolled in Seattle joined during active infection and were followed longitudinally afterward. Germline CDR1 is LGHDT and CDR2 is YNNKEL (reference sequence). The CDR3 contains 14 residues. V was cut by 4 bases and J by 0 bases, with 9 bases left in between. The origin of this receptor is a woman aged 25 to 39 with COVID-19, enrolled during active disease. The sample was peripheral blood. V gene TRBV3-1 (or the pseudogene TRBV3-2) combines with J gene TRBJ1-2; D ambiguous. The CDR3 reads CASSLEGANYGYTF. CDR3 DNA sequence: TGTGCCAGCAGCCTGGAAGGAGCTAACTATGGCTACACCTTC.